The T cell receptor beta chain under discussion was sequenced for a study of T cells in Graves' hyperthyroidism and ophthalmopathy. Findings and caveats of the study: Most expanded thyroid clonotypes above 0.001 also appeared in blood.

V lost 5 bases to trimming and J lost 0 bases; unmatched junction nucleotides: 9. CDR1 is MDHEN, CDR2 SYDVKM, per germline. This CDR3 is 19 amino acids long. This clonotype was counted many times. The antigen remains undetermined. Amplified regions were TCR beta CDR3 sequences from RNA transcripts. The HTBI primer set served for first-round RT-PCR of the TCR CDR3. MiXCR was run by TCRdb on the multiplex PCR reads, yielding one entry per CDR3 protein. The sample lists about 590,000 distinct CDR3 sequences; 15% to 18% were seen once. This receptor was obtained from a woman under 40 with Graves' hyperthyroidism. Sequenced sample: blood. The chain carries TRBV28 and TRBJ2-1; 14 bases match TRBD2. The CDR3, as DNA: TGTGCCAGCAGTGCCCCGGGACTAGCGGGGGCGAGCTCCTACAATGAGCAGTTCTTC. It codes for CASSAPGLAGASSYNEQFF.